This T cell receptor beta chain was documented in a study of naive and memory T cell subsets (dated by TCRdb to 2016 to 2017). About the full investigation: An open-source, UMI-based TCR alpha and beta sequencing pipeline was applied to sorted naive and memory peripheral blood T cell subsets. The functional CMV T cell responses agreed completely with IgG serology results. RNA was DNase-treated and reverse transcribed with TCR constant-region primers, mostly using SuperScript III. Paper-wide results and their limitations: The repertoire findings for the naive and memory subsets could not be validated, as no ground truth was available. TCR abundance followed a power law whose exponent differed between naive and memory subsets but was consistent across the three individuals. Each clonotype was defined as a single alpha or beta chain sequence rather than as a paired alpha/beta receptor. RNA-based TCR counts may be influenced by expression changes linked to T cell activation and differentiation. Once error correction was done, more than 90% of naive TCR sequences showed up just once, which made the naive abundance distributions much steeper than those of the memory subsets. In both CD4 and CD8 cells, going from naive through CM, EM and EMRA, the Gini index went up while Shannon and inverse Simpson diversity went down.

Libraries came from UMI-ligation and nested PCR. The beta constant-region primer consisted of an equimolar mixture of two oligonucleotides that together covered TRBC1 and TRBC2. The ligated cDNA went through four rounds of PCR with nested alpha and beta constant-region primers together with the SP2 primer. T4 RNA ligase 1 ligated a single-stranded oligonucleotide carrying the SP2 primer and a 12-nucleotide UMI to the cDNA 3' end. The ligation reaction was kept at 16 degrees C for roughly 18-24 hours. PCR2 was typically performed as a SYBR Green qPCR and was stopped at a predetermined threshold so that over-amplification was prevented. Every purification after the first one was done using Agencourt AMPure XP magnetic beads. Libraries were quantified by Qubit and checked on a TapeStation, with a main peak expected near 650 bp. The pooled libraries were sequenced on an Illumina MiSeq using v2 2x251 paired-end kits, which usually yielded about 0.95-2.1 million reads per sample. Each sample library was pooled at approximately 4.2 nM, and roughly 4.5-7% PhiX was included to improve cluster recognition. As for how the authors treated the data: Using tag matching that tolerated one base-pair mismatch, Decombinator assigned V and J genes to FASTQ reads that had been processed by Demultiplexor. Collapsinator used UMIs to correct both sequencing errors and frequency errors arising from PCR heterogeneity. TCRs were translated and CDR3s were extracted from the conserved cysteine to the FGXG phenylalanine by CDR3Translator, with non-productive sequences being flagged. Gini, Shannon entropy and inverse Simpson indices were calculated on repertoires subsampled to equal numbers of UMI-defined TCRs. Clonotype abundance distributions were fitted to a power law by maximum likelihood within the linear range. On one naive CD8 sample, the pipeline and MIGEC gave similar UMI counts, unique TCR numbers and clonal distributions. The repertoires were searched for just under 7,500 CMV-associated CDR3 sequences that had been compiled from VDJdb and a published dataset. Starting from the raw public reads, TCRdb applied fastp trimming at Q25, assembled clones with MiXCR and retained in-frame beta chains. Records with the same CDR3 protein are collapsed into one entry carrying the most frequent genes and DNA. TCRdb's processing, not the authors' own work, is the source of the V and J calls. Counted in this sample were 25,000 to 40,000 distinct CDR3 sequences; under 20% of them appeared once. The top ten clonotypes cover more than 3% of the sample.

On this clonotype: Its binding antigen is unknown. Base-call qualities are not available, and no considerably larger clone is one nucleotide away.

Sequences SGHTA (CDR1) and FQGNSA (CDR2) are obtained from the germline V gene. The CDR3 holds 16 amino acids from the cysteine to the phenylalanine. Kept here is only the CDR3 DNA, which spans 48 bases and is read in frame from base 1. V is cut back by 5 bases and J by 4 bases, with 9 bases in the junction unmatched. TCR alpha and beta chain libraries were amplified separately from the second PCR step onward. The CMV status of each donor was determined by measuring IFNgamma production from CD4+ T cells after fresh PBMCs had been stimulated overnight with CMV viral lysate. CD4 T cells were positively selected with Miltenyi beads, followed by positive selection of CD8 T cells from the CD4-negative fraction. After staining for CD3, CD4, CD8, CD45RA, CD27 and a live/dead dye, cells were sorted on a BD Aria II into four subsets based on CD45RA and CD27. Effector memory cells were sorted as CD45RA-CD27-, whereas EMRA cells were sorted as CD45RA+CD27-. A few healthy volunteers provided blood, and the blood of each volunteer was split into CD4 and CD8 T cells and then into four differentiation subsets. Approximately 120 ml of peripheral blood was collected from each donor, and PBMC were isolated from the blood using Ficoll-Paque PLUS density-gradient centrifugation. Sorted cells were lysed in RLT buffer, after which RNA was extracted using a Qiagen RNeasy kit and stored at -80 degrees C.

The sequenced material came from effector memory CD4+ T cells from blood. The sample's cell subset or site label, in plain terms: effector memory, CD45RA- CD27-. The clonotype comes from a human donor in good health. The V gene is TRBV7-2 and the J gene is TRBJ2-4, with 9 bases matching TRBD1. This receptor carries the CDR3 CASSNTVGQGKNIQYF. The nucleotide sequence reads as follows: TGTGCCAGCAGCAACACCGTAGGACAGGGGAAAAACATTCAGTACTTC.